Listed below are T cell receptor beta chains from one sample, sequenced in a study of technical replicates of blood from several donors. Measured with immunoSEQ multiplex PCR; TCRdb has only the in-frame clones, and not every one. The sample lists 91,000 or so clones, roughly 94% occurring once. The sample comprised T cells isolated from PBMCs. The origin of the receptors is a human donor in good health. Each CDR3 is given with its conserved first and last residue. Fields, in order: V gene, J gene, CDR3 protein.

>TRBV9|TRBJ2-3
CASSVEVSGSTDTQYF
>TRBV7-9|TRBJ2-4
CASSPRTLILAKNIQYF
>TRBV7-2|TRBJ1-5
CASSGTVNQPQHF
>TRBV18|TRBJ1-5
CASSPQLVSSRNQPQHF
>TRBV10-3|TRBJ1-2
CATLGQGDGYTF
>TRBV6-5|TRBJ2-1
CASSRGAGQFF
>TRBV9|TRBJ2-3
CASSVVDGSLADTQYF
>TRBV28|TRBJ1-1
CASTTYSSENDEAFF
>TRBV5-1|TRBJ1-4
CASSPGTGVLGVEKLFF
>TRBV10-2|TRBJ1-5
CASRGTGGPGQPQHF